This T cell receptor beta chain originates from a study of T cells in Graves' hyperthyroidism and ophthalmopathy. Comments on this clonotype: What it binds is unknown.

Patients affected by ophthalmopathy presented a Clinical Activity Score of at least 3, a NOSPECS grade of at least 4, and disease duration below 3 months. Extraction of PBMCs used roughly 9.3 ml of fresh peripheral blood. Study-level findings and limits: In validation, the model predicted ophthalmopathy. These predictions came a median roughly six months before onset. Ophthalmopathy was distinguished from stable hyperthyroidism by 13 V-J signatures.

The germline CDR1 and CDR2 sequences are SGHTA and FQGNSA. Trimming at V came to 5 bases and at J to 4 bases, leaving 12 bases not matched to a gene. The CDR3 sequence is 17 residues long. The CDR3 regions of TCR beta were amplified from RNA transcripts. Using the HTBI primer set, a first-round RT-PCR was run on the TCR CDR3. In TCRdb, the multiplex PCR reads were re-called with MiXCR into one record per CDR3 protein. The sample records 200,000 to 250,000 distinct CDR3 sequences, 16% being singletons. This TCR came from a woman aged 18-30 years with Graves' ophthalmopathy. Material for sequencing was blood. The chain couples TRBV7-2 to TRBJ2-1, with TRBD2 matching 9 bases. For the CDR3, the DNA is TGTGCCAGCAGCCCGAGAGGGGCCGCGGGGGGGTACAATGAGCAGTTCTTC. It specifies CASSPRGAAGGYNEQFF.